This T cell receptor (beta chain) was identified during a study of T-cell reconstitution after alpha-beta-depleted transplantation in children. As it was prepared, the TCRbeta library received unique molecular identifiers. TCRdb re-derived calls from the PCR reads in MiXCR, one entry per CDR3 protein. Of over 300,000 distinct CDR3 sequences listed, approximately 10% are singletons. The CDR3 runs to 13 residues. V dropped 3 bases and J dropped 2 bases, with 7 bases sitting between them. The table lists this clonotype with a few counts. The chain joins TRBV12-3 or TRBV12-4 to TRBJ2-5; a possible D gene is TRBD1 (6 bases). The sample was PBMCs from the stem cell graft donor, taken from the stem cell graft. The sequence derives from a human donor who donated a stem cell graft to a child with acute lymphoblastic leukemia. The CDR3 loop reads CASSFDRQETQYF. The CDR3 DNA sequence: TGTGCCAGCAGTTTCGACAGGCAAGAGACCCAGTACTTC.